This T cell receptor (beta chain) derives from a study of radiation and T cells in renal cell carcinoma. About the research overall: Nephrectomy followed 15 Gy stereotactic body radiation by 4 weeks. Points from the study as a whole: Top tumor clonotypes rose in blood 2 weeks post-radiation, then contracted. Pretreatment tumor biopsies were lacking, so baseline clonotypes are unknown.

As to time point: blood 2 weeks post-SBRT. Documented treatment: 15 Gy SBRT to primary tumor, nephrectomy 4 weeks later. Serial blood draws occurred at baseline and 2 and 4 weeks post-SBRT. Germline loops: CDR1 SNHLY, CDR2 FYNNEI. The V end lost 4 bases, the J end lost 4 bases, and 10 bases lay between the germline ends. The CDR3 runs to 13 residues. The assay was immunoSEQ multiplex PCR, and TCRdb's table has in-frame clones only and misses some. The table lists roughly 120,000 clones, roughly 77% of them singletons. With respect to this clone: No antigen is known for it.

The sample consisted of blood, taken from a patient whose treatment included radiotherapy and nephrectomy. This chain links TRBV2 with TRBJ1-1, with a tentative D call TRBD1 (6 bases). The TCR was taken from a woman aged 55-75 years with renal cell carcinoma. The CDR3 protein is CASSAQGFTEAFF. The CDR3 nucleotides are TGTGCCAGCAGTGCACAGGGATTCACTGAAGCTTTCTTT.